The present T cell receptor beta chain was sequenced within a study of PD-1 blockade in mismatch repair-deficient tumors. As for the study in general: Enrolled 2013-2016, patients had progressing, pretreated mismatch repair-deficient cancers of 12 types.

Study results and limitations: Tumor-resident clones, often undetectable pretreatment in blood, expanded then contracted after pembrolizumab.

Produced via immunoSEQ multiplex PCR; TCRdb's table is partial and in-frame only. Of about 68,000 clones listed, 70% to 85% were seen once; the top ten hold 5% to 6.5%. Every patient had mismatch repair deficiency by PCR or immunohistochemistry. The TCR-sequenced patients were three responders to pembrolizumab. With regard to this clone: The antigen is undetermined.

The CDR3 runs 15 residues. Germline lookup yields CDR1 MDHEN and CDR2 SYDVKM. The V and J ends lost 3 bases and 4 bases respectively, with 13 bases between them. The chain carries TRBV28 and TRBJ2-1; D unresolved. The receptor comes from an adult with mismatch repair-deficient cancer. The sample consisted of peripheral blood, taken 2 weeks after starting pembrolizumab. The CDR3 sequence: CASSFYRKEYNEQFF. CDR3 DNA sequence: TGTGCCAGCAGTTTCTATCGGAAAGAATACAATGAGCAGTTCTTC.